This T cell receptor beta chain is drawn from a study of blood T cell repertoires in COVID-19. Whole-study context: Samples of COVID-19 (acute and convalescent) were obtained from the United States, Italy and Spain. PBMCs, B-cell-depleted T cells, or T cells were the source of the cDNA or gDNA that made up the material.

This CDR3 spans 15 amino acids. The trim removed 6 bases at V and 4 bases at J, leaving 8 bases unmatched. The germline CDR1 and CDR2 sequences are MNHEY and SMNVEV (reference sequence). Study processing details: Researchers report that nucleated cell counts were estimated from reference gene primer amplification. Profiled with immunoSEQ multiplex PCR; TCRdb holds only in-frame clones, not every one. V and J calls and clone size are given by that table; D and trimming were obtained from the DNA. The table has some 74,000 clones, around 87% seen once; the top ten hold under 7%. Sequencing input: peripheral blood. The clonotype originates from a man aged 50 or older with active COVID-19. The V call is TRBV27, the J call TRBJ2-1; 8 nucleotides match TRBD2. The CDR3 region is CASRFRGGTYNEQFF. As DNA, the CDR3 is TGTGCCAGCAGGTTCCGGGGGGGGACATACAATGAGCAGTTCTTC.